Following are 12 T cell receptor beta chains from one sample sequenced in a study of identical twins. TCRdb reprocessed the 5' RACE reads with MiXCR, giving one entry per CDR3 protein. The table has hundreds of thousands of distinct CDR3 sequences, about 8.9% seen once. These data were also reused for a study on yellow fever vaccine responses in identical twins.

The sequencing input was memory (CD45RO+) T cells sorted from blood. These receptors all stem from a woman aged 18-35 years in good health.

The J gene is TRBJ2-2, the V gene TRBV19; 7 bases are a match to TRBD2. The V segment lost 6 bases and the J segment 6 bases; nucleotides outside the gene matches: 10. The germline gives CDR1 LNHDA, CDR2 SQIVND (reference sequence). The CDR3 consists of 15 residues. CDR3 sequence (DNA): TGTGCCAGTAGCAAACAACTAGCGAGCGCCGGGGAGCTGTTTTTT. It specifies CASSKQLASAGELFF.

This clonotype was detected many times. The chain carries TRBV15 and TRBJ1-4, with D unclear. Germline loops: CDR1 LNHNV, CDR2 YYDKDF (reference sequence). The V gene lost 0 bases and the J gene lost 7 bases, with 12 bases spanning the gap. The CDR3 contains 15 residues. The CDR3 loop is CATSRDTGGGEKLFF. Written as DNA, the CDR3 is TGTGCCACCAGCAGAGATACCGGAGGAGGTGAAAAACTGTTTTTT.

V and J are TRBV3-1 and TRBJ2-7; D perhaps matches TRBD2 (6 bases). Trimming removed 1 base at V and 1 base at J, with 17 bases between. Germline V gene lookup returns CDR1 LGHDT and CDR2 YNNKEL (reference sequence). There are 17 residues in the CDR3. The DNA of the CDR3 is TGTGCCAGCAGCCAAGTTCCGACTAGGCCGGTGTCCTACGAGCAGTACGTC. Protein product: CASSQVPTRPVSYEQYV.

This chain connects TRBV3-1 to TRBJ2-5; no clear D. CDR1 and CDR2 from the germline V gene are LGHDT and YNNKEL (reference sequence). The CDR3 loop spans 13 amino acids. Deletions cut 3 bases from V and 5 bases from J, with 10 bases between. The CDR3 DNA follows: TGTGCCAGCAGCCAGGCCCCGGCCGAGACCCAGTACTTC. Protein product: CASSQAPAETQYF.

This clonotype was detected a few times. The genes are TRBV7-9 and TRBJ2-1, with 10 nucleotides matching TRBD2. Germline V gene sequence: CDR1 SEHNR, CDR2 FQNEAQ (reference sequence). The CDR3 consists of 14 residues. The J segment lost 8 bases and the V segment lost 8 bases, leaving 9 bases of the junction unmatched. CDR3 sequence: CASLASGRGDEQFF. The CDR3 bases are TGTGCCAGCTTGGCTAGCGGGAGAGGGGATGAGCAGTTCTTC.

The V and J genes are TRBV5-1 and TRBJ1-2; D ambiguous. V lost 0 bases, J lost 4 bases, and 10 bases lay in between. Per the germline V gene, CDR1 is SGHRS and CDR2 is YFSETQ. The CDR3 covers 14 residues. The CDR3 sequence: CASSLDGVLYGYTF. CDR3 coding DNA: TGCGCCAGCAGCTTGGACGGGGTTCTCTATGGCTACACCTTC.

At least ten counts were recorded for this clonotype. CDR3 nucleotides: TGTGCCACCAGTGATCCCGGGACTAGCGGGGGTTACAATGAGCAGTTCTTC. It translates to CATSDPGTSGGYNEQFF. The rearrangement links TRBV24-1 to TRBJ2-1; TRBD2 agrees at 14 bases. V lost 3 bases and J lost 4; bases outside the gene matches: 4. The CDR3 runs 17 residues. Per the germline V gene, CDR1 is KGHDR and CDR2 is SFDVKD.

This clonotype was counted between two and nine times. The CDR3: CASSDGGAGGSDTQYF. In DNA, the CDR3 is TGTGCCAGCAGTGACGGTGGTGCGGGGGGATCAGATACGCAGTATTTT. This chain uses TRBV6-4 with TRBJ2-3, with 8 bases identical to TRBD2. The CDR3 runs to 16 residues. CDR1 is MRHNA and CDR2 is SNTAGT in the germline V gene. Trimming cost V 2 bases and J 4 bases; bases outside gene matches: 8.

This clonotype was counted a few times. The V call is TRBV14, the J call TRBJ1-3; D not certain. This CDR3 has 13 amino acids. The germline V gene encodes CDR1 SGHDN and CDR2 FVKESK. With 4 bases removed from V and 2 bases from J, the gap between germline ends came to 6 bases. CDR3 coding DNA: TGTGCCAGCAGCCCTAGTGCTGGAAACACCATATATTTT. Translation gives CASSPSAGNTIYF.

In its sample, this clonotype was seen many times. The chain uses TRBV12-3 or TRBV12-4 and TRBJ2-3; D is unresolved. The CDR3 is made up of 14 amino acids. Trimming stripped 6 bases from V and 8 bases from J, with 18 bases between. The CDR3 DNA reads TGTGCCAGCAGCCCCCTCCACGCGAGGAGTACGCAGTATTTT. Its translation: CASSPLHARSTQYF.

The V and J genes are TRBV6-6 and TRBJ1-2; 7 bases are shared with TRBD1. Germline lookup yields CDR1 MNHNY and CDR2 SVGAGI (reference sequence). The CDR3 is 13 amino acids. Trimming removed 7 bases from V and 6 bases from J; junction bases left unmatched: 8. CDR3 protein: CASTMTGFNGYTF. CDR3 coding DNA: TGTGCCAGCACCATGACAGGGTTCAATGGCTACACCTTC.

This clonotype has a handful of counts. The chain couples TRBV11-3 to TRBJ2-2; 7 nucleotides align to TRBD2. The ends lost 3 bases at V and 2 bases at J; junction bases unmatched: 6. In germline, CDR1 is SGHNT, CDR2 YENEEA. This CDR3 has 16 amino acids. In DNA, the CDR3 is TGTGCCAGCAGCTTGCCGGGGGGATTAAACACCGGGGAGCTGTTTTTT. Its translation: CASSLPGGLNTGELFF.